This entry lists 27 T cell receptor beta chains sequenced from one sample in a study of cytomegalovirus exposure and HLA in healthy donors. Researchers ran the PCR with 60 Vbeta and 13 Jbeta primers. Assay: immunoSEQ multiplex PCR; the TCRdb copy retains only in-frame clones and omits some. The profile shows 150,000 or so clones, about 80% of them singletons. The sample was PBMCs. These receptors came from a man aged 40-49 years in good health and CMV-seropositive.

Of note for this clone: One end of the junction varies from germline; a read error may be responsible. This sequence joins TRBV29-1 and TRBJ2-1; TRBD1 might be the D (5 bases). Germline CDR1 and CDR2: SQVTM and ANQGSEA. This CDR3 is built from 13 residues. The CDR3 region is CSVEGRAYNGQFF. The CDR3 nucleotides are TGCAGCGTTGAGGGCAGGGCCTACAATGGGCAGTTCTTC.

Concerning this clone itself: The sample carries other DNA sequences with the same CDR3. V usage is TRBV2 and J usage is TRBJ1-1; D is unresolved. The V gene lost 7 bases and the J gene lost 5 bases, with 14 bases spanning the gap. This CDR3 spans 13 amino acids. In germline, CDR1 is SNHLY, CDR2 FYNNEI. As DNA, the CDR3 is TGTGCCAGCACCCAAACTGCGAATACTGAAGCTTTCTTT. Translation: CASTQTANTEAFF.

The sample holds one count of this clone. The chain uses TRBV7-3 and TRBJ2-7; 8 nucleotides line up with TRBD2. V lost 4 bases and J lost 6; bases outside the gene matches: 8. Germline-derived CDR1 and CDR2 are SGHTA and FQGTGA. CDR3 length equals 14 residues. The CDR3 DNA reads TGTGCCAGCAGCTCTAGCGGGCCCCCGTCCGAGCAGTACTTC. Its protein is CASSSSGPPSEQYF.

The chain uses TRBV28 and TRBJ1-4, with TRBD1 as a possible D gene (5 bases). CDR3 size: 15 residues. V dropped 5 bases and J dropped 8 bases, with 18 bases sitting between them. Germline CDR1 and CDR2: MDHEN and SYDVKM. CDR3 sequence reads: CASSLELGQREKLFF. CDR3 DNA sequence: TGTGCCAGCAGTCTCGAATTGGGGCAAAGGGAAAAACTGTTTTTT.

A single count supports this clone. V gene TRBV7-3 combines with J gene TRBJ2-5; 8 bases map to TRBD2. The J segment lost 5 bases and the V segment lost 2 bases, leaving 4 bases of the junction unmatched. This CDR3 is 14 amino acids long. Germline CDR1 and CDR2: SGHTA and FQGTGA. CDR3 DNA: TGTGCCAGCAGCTTAGATACTAGCGGCGAGACCCAGTACTTC. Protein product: CASSLDTSGETQYF.

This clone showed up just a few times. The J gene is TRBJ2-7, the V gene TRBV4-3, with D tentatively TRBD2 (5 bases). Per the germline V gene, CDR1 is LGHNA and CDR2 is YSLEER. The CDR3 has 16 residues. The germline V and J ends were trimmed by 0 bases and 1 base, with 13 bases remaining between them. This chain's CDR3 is CASSQDLRSGSYEQYF. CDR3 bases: TGCGCCAGCAGCCAAGATCTAAGAAGCGGTTCCTACGAGCAGTACTTC.

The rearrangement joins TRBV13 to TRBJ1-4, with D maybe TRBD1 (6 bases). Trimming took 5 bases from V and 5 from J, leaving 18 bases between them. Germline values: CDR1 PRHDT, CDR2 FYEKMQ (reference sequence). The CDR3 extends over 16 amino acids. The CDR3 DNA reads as TGTGCCAGCAGCATTCAAGGACAGCTAGCAAATGAAAAACTGTTTTTT. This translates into CASSIQGQLANEKLFF.

For the CDR3, the DNA is TGCGCCAGCAGCCAAGTAGAGGGAAGAACCTACGAGCAGTACTTC. Protein: CASSQVEGRTYEQYF. The V call is TRBV4-1, the J call TRBJ2-7, with D maybe TRBD2 (5 bases). This CDR3 region has 15 residues. Trimming removed 1 base from V and 2 bases from J, with 12 bases in between. From germline, CDR1 is MGHRA and CDR2 YSYEKL.

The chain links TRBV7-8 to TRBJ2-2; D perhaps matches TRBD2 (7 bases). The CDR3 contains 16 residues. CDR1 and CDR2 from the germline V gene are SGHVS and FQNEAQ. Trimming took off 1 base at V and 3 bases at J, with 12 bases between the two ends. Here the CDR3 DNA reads TGTGCCAGCAGCTTAGTGGGGGGGGCCTACACCGGGGAGCTGTTTTTT. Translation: CASSLVGGAYTGELFF.

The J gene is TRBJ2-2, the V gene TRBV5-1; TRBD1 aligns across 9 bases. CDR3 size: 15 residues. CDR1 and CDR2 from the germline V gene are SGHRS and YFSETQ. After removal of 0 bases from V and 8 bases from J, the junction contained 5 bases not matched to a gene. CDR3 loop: CASSLAGTGYGELFF. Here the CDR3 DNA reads TGCGCCAGCAGCTTGGCCGGGACAGGGTATGGGGAGCTGTTTTTT. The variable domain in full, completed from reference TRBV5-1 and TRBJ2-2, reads KAGVTQTPRYLIKTRGQQVTLSCSPISGHRSVSWYQQTPGQGLQFLFEYFSETQRNKGNFPGRFSGRQFSNSRSEMNVSTLELGDSALYLCASSLAGTGYGELFFGEGSRLTVL.

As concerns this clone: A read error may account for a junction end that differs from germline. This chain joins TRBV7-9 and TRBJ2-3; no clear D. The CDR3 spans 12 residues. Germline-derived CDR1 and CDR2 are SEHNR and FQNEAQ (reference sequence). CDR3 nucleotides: TGTGCCAGCAGCCAAAGCACGGATACGCAGTATTTT. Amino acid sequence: CASSQSTDTQYF.

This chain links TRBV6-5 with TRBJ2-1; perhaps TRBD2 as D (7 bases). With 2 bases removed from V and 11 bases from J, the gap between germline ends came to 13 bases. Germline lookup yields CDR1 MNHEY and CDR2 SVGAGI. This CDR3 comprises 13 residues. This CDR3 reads CASSYGGGLKQFF. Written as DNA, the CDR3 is TGTGCCAGCAGTTACGGCGGGGGCTTAAAGCAGTTCTTC.

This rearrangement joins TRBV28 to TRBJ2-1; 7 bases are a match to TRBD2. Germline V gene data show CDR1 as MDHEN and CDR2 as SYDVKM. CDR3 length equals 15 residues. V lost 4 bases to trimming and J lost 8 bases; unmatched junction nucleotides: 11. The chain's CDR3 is CASSSPEAGAYEQFF. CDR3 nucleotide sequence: TGTGCCAGCAGTTCCCCGGAGGCGGGAGCTTATGAGCAGTTCTTC.

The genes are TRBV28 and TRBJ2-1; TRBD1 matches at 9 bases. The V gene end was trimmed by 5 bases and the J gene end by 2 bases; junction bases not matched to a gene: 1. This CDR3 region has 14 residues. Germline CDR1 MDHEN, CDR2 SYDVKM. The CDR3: CASSGDRAYNEQFF. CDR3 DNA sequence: TGTGCCAGCAGTGGGGACAGGGCCTACAATGAGCAGTTCTTC.

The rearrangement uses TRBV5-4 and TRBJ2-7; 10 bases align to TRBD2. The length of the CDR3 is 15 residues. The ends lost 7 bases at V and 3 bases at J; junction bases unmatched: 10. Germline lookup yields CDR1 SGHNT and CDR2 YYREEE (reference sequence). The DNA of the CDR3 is TGTGCCAGCGGAAGAGGGACTAGCGACCGCTACGAGCAGTACTTC. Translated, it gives CASGRGTSDRYEQYF. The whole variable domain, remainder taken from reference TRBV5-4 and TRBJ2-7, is ETGVTQSPTHLIKTRGQQVTLRCSSQSGHNTVSWYQQALGQGPQFIFQYYREEENGRGNFPPRFSGLQFPNYSSELNVNALELDDSALYLCASGRGTSDRYEQYFGPGTRLTVT.

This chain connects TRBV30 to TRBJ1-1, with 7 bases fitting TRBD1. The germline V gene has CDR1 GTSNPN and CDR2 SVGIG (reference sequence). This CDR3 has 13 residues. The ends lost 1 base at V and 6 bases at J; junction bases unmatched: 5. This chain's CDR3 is CAWSATRGAEAFF. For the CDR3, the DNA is TGTGCCTGGAGTGCAACCAGGGGGGCTGAAGCTTTCTTT.

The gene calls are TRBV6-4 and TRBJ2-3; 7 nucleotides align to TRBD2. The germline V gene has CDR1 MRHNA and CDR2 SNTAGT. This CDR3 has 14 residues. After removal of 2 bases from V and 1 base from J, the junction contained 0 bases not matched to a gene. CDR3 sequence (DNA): TGTGCCAGCAGTGACGGGGGGGGCACAGATACGCAGTATTTT. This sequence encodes CASSDGGGTDTQYF.

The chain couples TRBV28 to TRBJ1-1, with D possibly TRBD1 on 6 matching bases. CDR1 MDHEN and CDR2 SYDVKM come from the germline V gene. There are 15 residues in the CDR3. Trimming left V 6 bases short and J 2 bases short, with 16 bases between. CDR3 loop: CASRSMGGRNTEAFF. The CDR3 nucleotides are TGTGCCAGCAGGAGTATGGGGGGGCGTAACACTGAAGCTTTCTTT.

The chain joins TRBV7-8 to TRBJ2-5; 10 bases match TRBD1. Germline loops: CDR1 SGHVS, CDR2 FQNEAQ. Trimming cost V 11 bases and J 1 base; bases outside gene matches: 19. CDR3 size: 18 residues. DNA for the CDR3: TGTGCCGGCGCCGGGACAGGGGCACCATCTACAATCCAAGAGACCCAGTACTTC. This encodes CAGAGTGAPSTIQETQYF.

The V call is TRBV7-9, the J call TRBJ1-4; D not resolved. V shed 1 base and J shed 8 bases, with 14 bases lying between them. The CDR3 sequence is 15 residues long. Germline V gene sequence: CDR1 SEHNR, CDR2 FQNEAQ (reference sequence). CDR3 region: CASSLVEGVSEKLFF. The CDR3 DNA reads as TGTGCCAGCAGCTTAGTAGAGGGTGTCAGCGAAAAACTGTTTTTT.

The CDR3 DNA is TGCGCCAGCCCCCCCGGGACTAGCGGGAGGGCGAACACCGGGGAGCTGTTTTTT. This encodes CASPPGTSGRANTGELFF. The chain carries TRBV5-1 and TRBJ2-2; TRBD2 agrees at 16 bases. V dropped 7 bases and J dropped 0; count of bases not matched to a gene: 6. This CDR3 comprises 18 residues. Germline V gene lookup returns CDR1 SGHRS and CDR2 YFSETQ.

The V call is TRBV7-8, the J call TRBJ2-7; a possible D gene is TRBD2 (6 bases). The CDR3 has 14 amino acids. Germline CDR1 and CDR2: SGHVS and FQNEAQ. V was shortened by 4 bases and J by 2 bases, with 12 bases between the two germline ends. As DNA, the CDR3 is TGTGCCAGCAGCTCGGGGACTGTAGCCTACGAGCAGTACTTC. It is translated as CASSSGTVAYEQYF.

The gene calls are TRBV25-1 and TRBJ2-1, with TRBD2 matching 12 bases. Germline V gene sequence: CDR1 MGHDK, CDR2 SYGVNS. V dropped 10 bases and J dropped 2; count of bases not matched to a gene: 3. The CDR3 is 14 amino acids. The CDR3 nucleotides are TGTGCCACCGGACTAGCGGGGACCTACAATGAGCAGTTCTTC. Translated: CATGLAGTYNEQFF. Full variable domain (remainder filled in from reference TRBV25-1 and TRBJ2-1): EADIYQTPRYLVIGTGKKITLECSQTMGHDKMYWYQQDPGMELHLIHYSYGVNSTEKGDLSSESTVSRIRTEHFPLTLESARPSHTSQYLCATGLAGTYNEQFFGPGTRLTVL.

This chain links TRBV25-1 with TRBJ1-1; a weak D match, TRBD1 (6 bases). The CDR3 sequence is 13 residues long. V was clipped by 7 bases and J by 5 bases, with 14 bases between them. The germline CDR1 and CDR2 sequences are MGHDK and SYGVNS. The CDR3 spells CASTRGSGTEAFF. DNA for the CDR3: TGTGCCAGCACGAGGGGGTCGGGGACTGAAGCTTTCTTT.

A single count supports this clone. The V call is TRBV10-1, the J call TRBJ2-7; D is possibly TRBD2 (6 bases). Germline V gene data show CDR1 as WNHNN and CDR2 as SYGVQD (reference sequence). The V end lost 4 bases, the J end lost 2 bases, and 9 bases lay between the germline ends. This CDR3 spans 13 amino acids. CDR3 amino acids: CASSAAGTYEQYF. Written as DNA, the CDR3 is TGCGCCAGCAGTGCTGCGGGGACCTACGAGCAGTACTTC.

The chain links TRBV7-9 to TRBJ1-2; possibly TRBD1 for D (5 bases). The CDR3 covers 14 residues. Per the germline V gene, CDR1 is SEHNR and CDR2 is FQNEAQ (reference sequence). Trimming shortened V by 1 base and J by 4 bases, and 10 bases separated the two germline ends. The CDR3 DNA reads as TGTGCCAGCAGCTTAGTTTCGGGGGGCTATGGCTACACCTTC. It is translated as CASSLVSGGYGYTF.

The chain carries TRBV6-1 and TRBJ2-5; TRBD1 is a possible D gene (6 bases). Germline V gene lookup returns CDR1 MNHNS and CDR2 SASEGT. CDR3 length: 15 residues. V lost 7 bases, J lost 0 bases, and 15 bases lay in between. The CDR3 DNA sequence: TGTGCCAGCACCCTAAATCAGGGGAACCAAGAGACCCAGTACTTC. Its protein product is CASTLNQGNQETQYF.